This T cell receptor beta chain is drawn from a study of shared clonotypes between healthy human individuals. Study as a whole: Three CD4 naive, three CD4 memory, two CD8 naive and one CD8 memory plate were used per donor.

The CDR3 totals 16 residues. Germline CDR1 LNHDA, CDR2 SQIVND (reference sequence). V lost 7 bases and J lost 1; bases outside the gene matches: 6. The donor population consisted of healthy HIV-negative adults with no recent acute infections or vaccinations. Subsets obtained from CD4+ cells comprised CD45RA+ naive and CD45RA-negative memory cells. For each subset, genomic DNA was distributed in equal portions over several immunoSEQ plates. Here immunoSEQ multiplex PCR was the method, and the copy in TCRdb shows in-frame clones only, minus some. The sample consists of around 2,000,000 clones, 85% to 95% of them appearing once.

The TCR comes from a man between 18 and 35 years old in good health. The chain couples TRBV19 to TRBJ2-6, with 8 nucleotides matching TRBD1. Source material: naive CD4+ T cells sorted from blood. Indicated subset: CD45RA+ positively selected. CDR3 nucleotides: TGTGCCAGTAAAGAACAGGGGGGTTCTGGGGCCAACGTCCTGACTTTC. It encodes CASKEQGGSGANVLTF.